Sequencing of this T cell receptor beta chain was carried out in a study of T cell repertoires in cytomegalovirus infection. The CDR3 runs 15 residues. The germline V and J ends were trimmed by 4 bases and 6 bases, with 15 bases remaining between them. About this clonotype itself: The antigen is undetermined.

TCRdb ran MiXCR on the reads and lists one entry per CDR3 protein. The data show about 110,000 distinct CDR3 sequences, with 25% to 35% seen just once and roughly 77% held by the top ten. The sequences come from CD8+ T cells from cultured PBMCs, collected from culture after CMV antigen stimulation. V gene TRBV12-3 or TRBV12-4 combines with J gene TRBJ2-2, with TRBD1 as a possible D gene (6 bases). The sequence derives from a human donor in good health (CMV status not recorded). Some clones in this sample may be carry-over from other donors' samples. The CDR3 bases are TGTGCCAGCAGTTCAGACAGGAACCCACCCGGGGAGCTGTTTTTT. Its protein is CASSSDRNPPGELFF.